Following are 7 T cell receptor beta chains from one sample sequenced in a study of blood T cell repertoires in COVID-19. Clones were read by immunoSEQ multiplex PCR, and TCRdb kept only the in-frame ones, dropping some. The sample has about 150,000 clones, around 83% seen once. Sequencing used peripheral blood. These receptor sequences come from a woman aged 50 to 60 in a cohort sampled during active or convalescent COVID-19.

This chain joins TRBV4-1 and TRBJ2-5; D remains unclear. The germline V gene encodes CDR1 MGHRA and CDR2 YSYEKL. The ends were cut back, 2 bases at V and 3 bases at J, with 7 bases in the middle. This CDR3 is built from 13 residues. This chain's CDR3 is CASSQLPEETQYF. The CDR3 nucleotides read TGCGCCAGCAGCCAACTTCCGGAAGAGACCCAGTACTTC.

The chain joins TRBV12-3 or TRBV12-4 to TRBJ2-1; maybe TRBD2 (6 bases). This CDR3 comprises 11 residues. Trimming took off 4 bases at V and 10 bases at J, with 8 bases between the two ends. The CDR3 DNA reads as TGTGCCAGCAGTTGGGGGGACGAGCAGTTCTTC. It translates to CASSWGDEQFF.

This clone was counted between two and nine times. Here the CDR3 DNA reads TGCGCCAGCAGCCAAGAACCCGACGGGTACTATGGCTACACCTTC. Its protein is CASSQEPDGYYGYTF. This rearrangement joins TRBV4-3 to TRBJ1-2; no definite D call. V lost 0 bases, J lost 3 bases, and 11 bases lay in between. The CDR3 has 15 amino acids. Germline loops: CDR1 LGHNA, CDR2 YSLEER.

The J gene is TRBJ1-4, the V gene TRBV19; D not resolved. The CDR3 extends over 17 amino acids. Germline lookup yields CDR1 LNHDA and CDR2 SQIVND (reference sequence). Deletions cut 4 bases from V and 0 bases from J, with 15 bases between. In nucleotides, the CDR3 is TGTGCCAGTAGTAATTTCGGAGACCCAGCAACTAATGAAAAACTGTTTTTT. Translating it yields CASSNFGDPATNEKLFF.

The chain employs TRBV30 and TRBJ1-4; TRBD1 is a possible D gene (6 bases). This CDR3 is 13 amino acids long. V was cut by 0 bases and J by 6 bases, with 8 bases left in between. The germline V gene encodes CDR1 GTSNPN and CDR2 SVGIG (reference sequence). The CDR3 DNA follows: TGTGCCTGGAGTGTAGGGGGATATGAAAAACTGTTTTTT. Translated: CAWSVGGYEKLFF.

The chain is built from TRBV9 and TRBJ1-6; no clear D gene. V was shortened by 0 bases and J by 7 bases, with 8 bases between the two germline ends. The CDR3 runs 14 residues. Germline V gene data show CDR1 as SGDLS and CDR2 as YYNGEE. The CDR3 spells CASSVEAGNSPLHF. The CDR3 DNA follows: TGTGCCAGCAGCGTAGAGGCGGGCAATTCACCCCTCCACTTT.

This clone has only one observation. The chain recombines TRBV19 with TRBJ1-4; no clear D gene. Per germline, CDR1 LNHDA and CDR2 SQIVND (reference sequence). The V end lost 4 bases, the J end lost 7 bases, and 7 bases lay between the germline ends. This CDR3 comprises 12 residues. The CDR3 protein is CASSNFGEKLFF. DNA for the CDR3: TGTGCCAGTAGTAACTTCGGTGAAAAACTGTTTTTT.